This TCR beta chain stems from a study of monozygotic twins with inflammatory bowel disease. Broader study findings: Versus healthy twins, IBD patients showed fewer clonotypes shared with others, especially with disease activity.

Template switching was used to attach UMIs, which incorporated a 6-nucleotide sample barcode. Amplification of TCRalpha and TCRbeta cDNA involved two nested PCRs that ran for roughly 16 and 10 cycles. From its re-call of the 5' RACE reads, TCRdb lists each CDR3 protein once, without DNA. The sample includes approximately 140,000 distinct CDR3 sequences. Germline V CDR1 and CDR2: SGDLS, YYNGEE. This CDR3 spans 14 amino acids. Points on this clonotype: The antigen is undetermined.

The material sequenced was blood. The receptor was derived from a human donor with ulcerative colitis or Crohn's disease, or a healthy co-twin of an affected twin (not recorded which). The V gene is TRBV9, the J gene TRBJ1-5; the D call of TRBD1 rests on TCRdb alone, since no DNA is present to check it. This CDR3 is CASSLGQGDQPQHF.